This T cell receptor (beta chain) was recovered during a study of post-analysis software for immune sequencing data. General study results and limits: When patients were compared with controls, 4 or 5 TRBV segments were more frequent, TRBV5-6, TRBV5-1 and TRBV20-1 among them.

The TCR beta cDNA libraries contained unique molecular identifiers. TCRdb ran MiXCR on the PCR reads and lists one entry per CDR3 protein. The sample includes 650,000 to 850,000 distinct CDR3 sequences, roughly 50% of them seen just once. A word on this clonotype: Its antigen is undetermined.

The CDR3 spans 13 residues. The germline V gene has CDR1 SGHDN and CDR2 FVKESK. This receptor was taken from a girl aged 5 to 17 with multiple sclerosis. The rearrangement joins TRBV14 to TRBJ2-4, with D uncertain. The DNA end favors TRBJ2-7, so the J call may be wrong. Sequenced: blood. CDR3: CASSQGVQYEQYF. The CDR3 nucleotides are TGTGCCAGCAGCCAAGGGGTTCAGTACGAGCAGTACTTC.